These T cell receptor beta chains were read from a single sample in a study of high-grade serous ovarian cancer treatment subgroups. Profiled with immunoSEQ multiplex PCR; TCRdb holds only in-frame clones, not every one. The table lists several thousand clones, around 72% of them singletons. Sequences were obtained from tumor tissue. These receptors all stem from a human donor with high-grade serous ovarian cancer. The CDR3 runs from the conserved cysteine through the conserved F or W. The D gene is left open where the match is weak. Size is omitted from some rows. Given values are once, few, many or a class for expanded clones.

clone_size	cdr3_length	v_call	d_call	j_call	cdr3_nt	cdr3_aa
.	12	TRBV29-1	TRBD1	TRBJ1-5	TGCAGTGCTACAGGGGCCAATCAGCCCCAGCATTTT	CSATGANQPQHF
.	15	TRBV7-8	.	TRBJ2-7	TGTGCCAGCAGCCCTCTGGGCCGAACCCTCTACGAGCAGTACTTC	CASSPLGRTLYEQYF
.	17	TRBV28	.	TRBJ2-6	TGTGCCAGCTCACCCGGGACCCAGAGCTCTGGGGCCAACGTCCTGACTTTC	CASSPGTQSSGANVLTF
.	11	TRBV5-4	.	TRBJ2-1	TGTGCCAGCAGCTTGACCAATGAGCAGTTCTTC	CASSLTNEQFF
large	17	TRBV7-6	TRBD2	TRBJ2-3	TGTGCCAGCAGCTTAGCTCCGCCGAGCGGGAGTGCAGATACGCAGTATTTT	CASSLAPPSGSADTQYF
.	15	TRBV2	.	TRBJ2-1	TGTGCCAGCAGTGATGGCTCTATAGCGCCCAATGAGCAGTTCTTC	CASSDGSIAPNEQFF
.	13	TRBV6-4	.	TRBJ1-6	TGTGCCAGCACAATTCCGGGTAAATCACCCCTCCACTTT	CASTIPGKSPLHF
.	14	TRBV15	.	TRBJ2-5	TGTGCCACCAGCCCCTTAGGAACCGAAGAGACCCAGTACTTC	CATSPLGTEETQYF
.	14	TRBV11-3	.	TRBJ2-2	TGTGCCAGCAGCCAGGACACTCTCACCGGGGAGCTGTTTTTT	CASSQDTLTGELFF
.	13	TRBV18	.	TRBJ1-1	TGTGCCAGCTCCCCCCTACAGGGCACTGAAGCTTTCTTT	CASSPLQGTEAFF
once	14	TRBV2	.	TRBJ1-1	TGTGCCAGCATCGTATTGACACAGAACACTGAAGCTTTCTTT	CASIVLTQNTEAFF
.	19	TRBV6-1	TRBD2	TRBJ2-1	TGTGCCAGCAGTGAAGTAGAGAAGGTGGCAGCGGGAGAGGGCAATGAGCAGTTCTTC	CASSEVEKVAAGEGNEQFF
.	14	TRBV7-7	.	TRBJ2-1	TGTGCCAGCAGCTTAGCGCAGATCGGGAGTGAGCAGTTCTTC	CASSLAQIGSEQFF
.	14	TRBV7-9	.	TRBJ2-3	TGTGCCAGCAGCTGGGTGACTACCACAGATACGCAGTATTTT	CASSWVTTTDTQYF
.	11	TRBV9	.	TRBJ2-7	TGTGCCAGCGGGGGGCCCTACGAGCAGTACTTC	CASGGPYEQYF
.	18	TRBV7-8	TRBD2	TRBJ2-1	TGTGCCAGCAGCAGGTCCGGGACTAGCGGGTCTGGGGACAATGAGCAGTTCTTC	CASSRSGTSGSGDNEQFF
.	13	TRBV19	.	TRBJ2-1	TGTGCCAGTAGTCCGAGGACGGTGAATGAGCAGTTCTTC	CASSPRTVNEQFF
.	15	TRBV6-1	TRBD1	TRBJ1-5	TGTGCCAGCAGAAATTCGGGACAGCTCAATCAGCCCCAGCATTTT	CASRNSGQLNQPQHF
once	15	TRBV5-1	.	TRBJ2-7	TGCGCCAGCAGCTTGTCTCTCGGGCTCTCCTACGAGCAGTACTTC	CASSLSLGLSYEQYF
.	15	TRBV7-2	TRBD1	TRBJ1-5	TGTGCCAGCAGCGTACAGGGGAATAGCAATCAGCCCCAGCATTTT	CASSVQGNSNQPQHF
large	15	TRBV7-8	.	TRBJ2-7	TGTGCCAGCAGCTCCCCTGAAGCGGCCCTGGGGGAGCAGTACTTC	CASSSPEAALGEQYF
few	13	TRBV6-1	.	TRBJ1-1	TGTGCCAGCACCTTTTCCGGCCGCGCTGAAGCTTTCTTT	CASTFSGRAEAFF
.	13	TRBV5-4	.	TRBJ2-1	TGTGCCAGCAGGAGGGACTCTCACAATGAGCAGTTCTTC	CASRRDSHNEQFF
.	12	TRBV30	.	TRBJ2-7	TGTGCCTGGAGTGTATGGGACTACGAGCAGTACTTC	CAWSVWDYEQYF
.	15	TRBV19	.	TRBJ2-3	TGTGCCAGTACCTTACAGGGTCTTCCCACAGATACGCAGTATTTT	CASTLQGLPTDTQYF
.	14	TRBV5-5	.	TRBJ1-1	TGTGCCAGCAGCTTGGGGAGGGGGAGGACTGAAGCTTTCTTT	CASSLGRGRTEAFF
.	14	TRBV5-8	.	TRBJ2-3	TGTGCCAGCAGCTTGGGCAGGGTCACAGATACGCAGTATTTT	CASSLGRVTDTQYF
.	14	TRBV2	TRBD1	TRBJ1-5	TGTGCCAGCAGTTGGACAGGTAGCAATCAGCCCCAGCATTTT	CASSWTGSNQPQHF
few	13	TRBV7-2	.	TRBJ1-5	TGTGCCAGCTCACAGGGAGGCAATCAGCCCCAGCATTTT	CASSQGGNQPQHF
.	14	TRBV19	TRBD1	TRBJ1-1	TGTGCCAGTAGTACAAGACAGGGAACTGATGAAGCTTTCTTT	CASSTRQGTDEAFF
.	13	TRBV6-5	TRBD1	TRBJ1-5	TGTGCCAGCAGCCCTAGGACAGGGGAGCCCCAGCATTTT	CASSPRTGEPQHF
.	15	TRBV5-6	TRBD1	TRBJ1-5	TGTGCCAGCAGCTTGGCTCAGGGGGCAAATCAGCCCCAGCATTTT	CASSLAQGANQPQHF
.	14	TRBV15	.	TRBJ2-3	TGTGCCACCAGCACAGGCCAGGGAGGAGATACGCAGTATTTT	CATSTGQGGDTQYF
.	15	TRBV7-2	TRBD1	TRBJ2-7	TGTGCCAGCAGCTCACCGACAGGGGTAGGCGACGAGCAGTACTTC	CASSSPTGVGDEQYF
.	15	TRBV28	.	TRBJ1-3	TGTGCCAGCAGTTTACCCGGGACGACGGGAAACACCATATATTTT	CASSLPGTTGNTIYF
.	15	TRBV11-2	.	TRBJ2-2	TGTGCCAGCAGCTCGACTAGACTGAACACCGGGGAGCTGTTTTTT	CASSSTRLNTGELFF
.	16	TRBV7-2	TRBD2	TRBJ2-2	TGTGCCAGCAGCCTTAGCGGGGGGCTGAACACCGGGGAGCTGTTTTTT	CASSLSGGLNTGELFF
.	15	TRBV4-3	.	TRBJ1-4	TGCGCCAGCAGCCCCGGACGGAGCGTTAATGAAAAACTGTTTTTT	CASSPGRSVNEKLFF
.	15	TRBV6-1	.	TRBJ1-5	TGTGCCAGCAGTGAATGGGGGGCCCCCAATCAGCCCCAGCATTTT	CASSEWGAPNQPQHF
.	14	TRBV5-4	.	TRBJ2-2	TGTGCCAGCAGCCCCCCGCAGTACACCGGGGAGCTGTTTTTT	CASSPPQYTGELFF
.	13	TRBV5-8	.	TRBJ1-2	TGTGCCAGCAGGAAGGGGGGTACCTATGGCTACACCTTC	CASRKGGTYGYTF
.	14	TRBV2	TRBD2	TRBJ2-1	TGTGCCAGCAGTGTACTAGCGGGAGAGGGTGAGCAGTTCTTC	CASSVLAGEGEQFF
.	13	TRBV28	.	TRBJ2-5	TGTGCCAGCAGTCCAGTAGGGGGGGAGACCCAGTACTTC	CASSPVGGETQYF
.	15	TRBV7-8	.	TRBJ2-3	TGTGCCAGCACCAAACTGGACAGTAACACAGATACGCAGTATTTT	CASTKLDSNTDTQYF
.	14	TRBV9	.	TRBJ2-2	TGTGCCAGCAGCGTAGAGGGAAACACCGGGGAGCTGTTTTTT	CASSVEGNTGELFF
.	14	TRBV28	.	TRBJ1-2	TGTGCCAGCAGTTCTCATCAGGGCTCGGGTGGCTACACCTTC	CASSSHQGSGGYTF
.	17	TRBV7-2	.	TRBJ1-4	TGTGCCAGCAGCCCTGGGCGGGGCGGGGTCACTAATGAAAAACTGTTTTTT	CASSPGRGGVTNEKLFF
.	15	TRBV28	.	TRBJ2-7	TGTGCCAGCAGTCCCGAGGGGAGGCCGTTCTACGAGCAGTACTTC	CASSPEGRPFYEQYF
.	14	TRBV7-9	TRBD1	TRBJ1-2	TGTGCCAGCAGCTTGGGGGACAGGGTAGATGGCTACACCTTC	CASSLGDRVDGYTF